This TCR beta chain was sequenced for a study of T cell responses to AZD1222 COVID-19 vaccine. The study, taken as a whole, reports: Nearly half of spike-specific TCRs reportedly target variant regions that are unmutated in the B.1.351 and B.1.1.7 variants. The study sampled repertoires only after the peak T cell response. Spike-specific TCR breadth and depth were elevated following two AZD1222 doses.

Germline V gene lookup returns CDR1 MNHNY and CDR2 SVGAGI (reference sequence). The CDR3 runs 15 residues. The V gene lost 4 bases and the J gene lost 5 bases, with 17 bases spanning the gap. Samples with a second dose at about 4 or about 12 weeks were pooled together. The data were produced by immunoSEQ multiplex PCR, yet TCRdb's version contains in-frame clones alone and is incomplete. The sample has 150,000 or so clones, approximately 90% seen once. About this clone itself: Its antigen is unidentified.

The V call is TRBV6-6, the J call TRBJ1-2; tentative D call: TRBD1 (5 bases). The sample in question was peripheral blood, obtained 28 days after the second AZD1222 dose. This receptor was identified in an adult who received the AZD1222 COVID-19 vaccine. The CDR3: CASSSSPGLNYGYTF. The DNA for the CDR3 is TGTGCCAGCAGTTCGTCTCCGGGACTCAATTATGGCTACACCTTC.